The entry below gives a single T cell receptor (beta chain) sequence along with its context. Germline-derived CDR1 and CDR2 are LNHNV and YYDKDF (reference sequence). Trimming cost V 10 bases and J 0 bases, with 15 bases left between them. The CDR3 has 14 amino acids. This entry comes from a study of blood T cell repertoires in COVID-19. Study overall: Material from acute and convalescent COVID-19 was sourced from the United States, Italy and Spain.

Sequenced by immunoSEQ multiplex PCR; TCRdb stores in-frame clones only, minus some. Of tens of thousands of clones in the sample, approximately 78% were seen once. The TCR originated in a human donor in a cohort sampled during active COVID-19. V is TRBV15 and J is TRBJ1-1, with D perhaps TRBD1 (6 bases). Sample: peripheral blood. CDR3 residues: CASRTGSMNTEAFF. The CDR3, as DNA: TGTGCCAGCCGAACAGGGAGCATGAACACTGAAGCTTTCTTT. Supplemented by reference TRBV15 and TRBJ1-1, the full variable domain reads DAMVIQNPRYQVTQFGKPVTLSCSQTLNHNVMYWYQQKSSQAPKLLFHYYDKDFNNEADTPDNFQSRRPNTSFCFLDIRSPGLGDTAMYLCASRTGSMNTEAFFGQGTRLTVV.